A selection of T cell receptor beta chains follows, all from one sample in a study of beta chain features in type 1 diabetes. Using immunoSEQ multiplex PCR, the repertoire was profiled, and TCRdb retains in-frame clones only, with some absent. There are about 410,000 clones in the sample; around 13% occur only once, and roughly 0.035% lies in the top ten. Material for sequencing was naive CD4+ T cells from blood. The receptor source for this set is a young man in good health. Each CDR3 is given with its conserved first and last residue.

j_gene	v_gene	len	CDR3aa
TRBJ1-4	TRBV30	13	CAWDKSNLGKLFF
TRBJ2-5	TRBV12-2	11	CASRLRERGYF
TRBJ2-7	TRBV2	16	CASSAREGASLYEQYF
TRBJ2-1	TRBV7-9	16	CASSRNLAGLYNEQFF
TRBJ2-1	TRBV19	17	CASKPGLAGPPVNEQFF
TRBJ2-6	TRBV4-3	15	CASSQDHSGANVLTF
TRBJ2-1	TRBV5-1	14	CASSWGLEYNEQFF
TRBJ2-3	TRBV7-9	15	CASSPNSGSRDTQYF
TRBJ2-1	TRBV18	12	CASSPQTGEQFF
TRBJ1-6	TRBV4-3	15	CASSQEGQQNSPLHF
TRBJ1-1	TRBV20-1	11	CSARLSTEAFF
TRBJ1-2	TRBV6-1	18	CASSATSTPFTGTSGYTF
TRBJ2-1	TRBV7-8	14	CASSFRTGSQEQFF
TRBJ1-2	TRBV6-6	13	CASSYSSNYGYTF
TRBJ2-7	TRBV9	14	CASSVGGQGYEQYF
TRBJ2-3	TRBV15	14	CATSSTGGTDTQYF
TRBJ1-2	TRBV7-2	16	CASSLSGSPTNYGYTF
TRBJ2-6	TRBV4-1	15	CASSQGWSGANVLTF
TRBJ2-7	TRBV7-2	14	CASSLGVRSYEQYF
TRBJ2-5	TRBV7-2	15	CASSSFRGALETQYF
TRBJ2-3	TRBV10-2	13	CASSGGRTDTQYF
TRBJ1-1	TRBV7-6	15	CASSLAGEVRTEAFF
TRBJ1-4	TRBV11-2	14	CASSRDRAGEKLFF
TRBJ2-5	TRBV19	16	CASSSLAGASGETQYF
TRBJ2-3	TRBV7-2	14	CASSSRSGGVTQYF
TRBJ2-3	TRBV10-3	14	CAIRAQGSTDTQYF
TRBJ2-1	TRBV10-2	13	CASREQAYNEQFF
TRBJ2-5	TRBV7-2	11	CASSLKFTQYF
TRBJ2-3	TRBV4-2	17	CASSQGSTSGSTDTQYF
TRBJ1-2	TRBV11-3	13	CASSLRHGGSYTF
TRBJ2-3	TRBV7-3	14	CASSSTGGGYTQYF
TRBJ1-5	TRBV15	15	CATSREGRSNQPQHF
TRBJ2-5	TRBV4-3	19	CASSQSYRSGGGRQETQYF
TRBJ2-3	TRBV5-1	15	CASSFGRTLTDTQYF
TRBJ1-1	TRBV15	13	CATSRSGGTEAFF
TRBJ1-2	TRBV7-8	17	CASSLVTGGRANYGYTF
TRBJ1-1	TRBV20-1	11	CSAKVNTEAFF
TRBJ2-5	TRBV15	11	CATSLGETQYF
TRBJ2-7	TRBV6-5	13	CASSFTGKYEQYF
TRBJ1-1	TRBV7-9	15	CASSAGGNSNTEAFF
TRBJ1-2	TRBV6-1	14	CASSEAIGLSGYTF
TRBJ1-1	TRBV7-9	14	CASSLYGENTEAFF
TRBJ1-5	TRBV30	13	CAWADRDNQPQHF
TRBJ2-3	TRBV5-1	14	CASSPGPGTDTQYF
TRBJ2-5	TRBV7-8	12	CASRRRQETQYF